The present T cell receptor beta chain was sequenced within a study of T-cell reconstitution after alpha-beta-depleted transplantation in children (dated by TCRdb to about 2016). Context from the whole study: Using TCR repertoire profiling, the study followed T-cell immune reconstitution in a quantitative way in children after TCRalphabeta/CD19-depleted allogeneic hematopoietic cell transplantation. Broad study findings and their caveats: The apparently early alphabetaT-cell count recovery about two months after transplant was reportedly dependent on only several hundred rapidly expanded clones derived from non-depleted graft cells. Over the following months the frequencies of hyperexpanded clones went down, and after one year T-cell counts and TCRbeta diversity were mostly credited to newly produced T cells. In some patients, the high TCRbeta diversity seen at day 60 was put down to recipient T cells and intrathymic progenitors that had survived conditioning.

From the cysteine up to the phenylalanine, the CDR3 has a length of 12 residues. The CDR3 DNA has 36 bases and is translated from base 1. The germline V gene encodes CDR1 LGHDT and CDR2 YNNKEL (reference sequence). Trimming takes 4 bases from V and 6 bases from J, and the germline ends sit 10 bases apart. The library was built by means of PCR. These reads were obtained on an Illumina HiSeq 2500. TCR library preparation used molecular barcoding, with unique molecular identifiers applied to normalize quantification of the TCRbeta repertoire. In-frame beta chains were kept once TCRdb had trimmed the public reads at Q25 with fastp and called clones with MiXCR. Identical CDR3 proteins give one entry, which carries the most common genes and DNA. Counted in this sample were roughly 420,000 distinct CDR3 sequences; roughly 15% of them appeared once. Around 28% of the sample belongs to the ten largest clones.

The treatment or condition label of this sample denotes: allogeneic hematopoietic cell transplantation with graft depleted of TCRalphabeta T cells and CD19 B cells. TCRalphabeta/CD19-depleted allogeneic hematopoietic cell grafts were given to the transplant recipients, all of whom were children. As to this clonotype: Its antigen remains undetermined. The sample holds no much larger clone one base away, and base qualities are not on file.

This material consisted of PBMCs, mostly from graft donor cells, taken 360 days after TCRalphabeta/CD19-depleted stem cell transplant. The sequence derives from a boy under two years old who had a stem cell transplant for Wiskott-Aldrich syndrome, so the T cells may come from the graft donor. This sequence uses TRBV3-1 and TRBJ2-7; the D gene is not confidently resolved. The bases are TGTGCCAGCAGCCGGGTTAGCAGCGAGCAGTACTTC. It is translated as CASSRVSSEQYF.